The 4 T cell receptor beta chains presented below share a single source sample, sequenced in a study of sequential checkpoint blockade in melanoma. TCRdb's copy holds only in-frame clones and misses some; the assay was immunoSEQ multiplex PCR. The sample comprises 9,500 to 11,000 clones, approximately 60% of which are singletons, and about a sixth rests with the top ten. Sample treatment: randomized to nivolumab then ipilimumab (arm A) or the reverse (arm B). The source material was CD8+ T cells sorted from blood (inferred from file names), sampled from a patient given nivolumab and ipilimumab in sequence. These receptors were obtained from a human donor with melanoma.

This chain connects TRBV9 to TRBJ1-4, with 9 bases that match TRBD1. Unmatched junction bases numbered 14, after V lost 3 bases and J lost 5 bases. The CDR3 runs to 18 residues. Germline V gene sequence: CDR1 SGDLS, CDR2 YYNGEE. CDR3 residues: CASSAYTGGASQNEKLFF. Here the CDR3 DNA reads TGTGCCAGCAGCGCCTATACAGGGGGCGCCTCACAAAATGAAAAACTGTTTTTT.

The chain recombines TRBV4-3 with TRBJ1-1; D is unclear. The CDR3 sequence is 15 residues long. Germline lookup yields CDR1 LGHNA and CDR2 YSLEER. Trimming removed 1 base at V and 4 bases at J, with 13 bases between. CDR3 in DNA: TGCGCCAGCAGCCAAGCACAGTTCGCCGGCACTGAAGCTTTCTTT. It yields the protein CASSQAQFAGTEAFF.

The chain links TRBV7-9 to TRBJ2-1; unclear D gene. CDR3 size: 13 residues. Germline lookup yields CDR1 SEHNR and CDR2 FQNEAQ (reference sequence). Trimming took 8 bases from V and 6 from J, leaving 14 bases between them. This CDR3 reads CASLKAESNEQFF. The CDR3 region has the DNA TGTGCCAGCCTTAAGGCGGAATCCAATGAGCAGTTCTTC.

The chain employs TRBV11-2 and TRBJ2-1, with D hard to call. The CDR3 length is 10 residues. The germline V gene encodes CDR1 SGHAT and CDR2 FQNNGV. The germline V and J ends were trimmed by 8 bases and 5 bases, with 4 bases remaining between them. CDR3 sequence: CASSDNEQFF. In nucleotides, the CDR3 is TGTGCCAGCTCGGACAATGAGCAGTTCTTC.